Below, 25 T cell receptor beta chains from the same sample are listed, as sequenced in a study of tumor-infiltrating lymphocytes in primary liver carcinoma. Researchers drew blood RNA from unsorted whole blood and extracted germline DNA as well. Researchers generated TCR beta cDNA from around 0.55 ug of total RNA, relying on a constant-region primer. Three nested multiplex PCR rounds, a slightly modified ARM-PCR method, built the TCR beta libraries. Each of the first two PCR rounds ran approximately 11 cycles with TRBV1-TRBV30 forward and C-beta reverse primers. MiXCR, applied by TCRdb to the multiplex PCR reads, yields one record per CDR3 protein. The sample holds 180,000 or so distinct CDR3 sequences; 60% are singletons and the top ten take approximately 68%. The sequenced material came from peripheral blood. The receptors originated from a man aged 35-49 years with primary liver carcinoma and hepatitis B virus infection.

The genes are TRBV12-3 or TRBV12-4 and TRBJ2-7; the match to TRBD2 covers 8 bases. Trimming took 5 bases from V and 4 from J; bases not matched to a gene: 7. This CDR3 region has 14 residues. Here the CDR3 DNA reads TGTGCCAGCAGTCAGGGGAGCGGGAGTTACGAGCAGTACTTC. Translating it yields CASSQGSGSYEQYF.

A note on this clonotype: An end of the junction differs from the germline gene, which may be a read error. The CDR3 DNA sequence: TGTGCCAGCAGCACCTTCAACAGGGGACTGAACACAGGGGAGCTGCTTTTT. Translating it yields CASSTFNRGLNTGELLF. The V and J genes are TRBV11-2 and TRBJ2-2; TRBD1 is a possible D gene (7 bases). CDR1 and CDR2 (germline): SGHAT, FQNNGV. The CDR3 covers 17 residues.

The V and J genes are TRBV6-5 and TRBJ2-1, with D perhaps TRBD1 or TRBD2 (5 bases each). The CDR3 sequence is 15 residues long. The V gene lost 9 bases and the J gene lost 9 bases, with 24 bases spanning the gap. Germline V gene data show CDR1 as MNHEY and CDR2 as SVGAGI. The chain's CDR3 is CASSALTGLKSEQFF. Written as DNA, the CDR3 is TGTGCCAGTTCAGCTCTGACGGGGCTAAAAAGTGAGCAGTTCTTC.

This chain uses TRBV12-3 or TRBV12-4 with TRBJ2-7; tentative D call: TRBD2 (7 bases). V was clipped by 5 bases and J by 3 bases, with 17 bases between them. CDR3 size: 15 residues. The CDR3 region is CASSLRGRALYEQYF. CDR3 nucleotides: TGTGCCAGCAGTCTTAGGGGGAGGGCCCTCTACGAGCAGTACTTC.

Concerning this clonotype: A read error is possible here, since a much larger clone lies one base away. The chain is built from TRBV29-1 and TRBJ2-7, with 9 bases that match TRBD1. The CDR3 runs to 14 residues. Germline CDR1 SQVTM, CDR2 ANQGSEA. For the CDR3, the DNA is TGCAGCGTAGCCGGGACAGGGAGCTCCTGCGAGCAGTACTTC. This encodes CSVAGTGSSCEQYF.

A few counts support this clonotype. The CDR3 loop is CASSPIWFTAEQYF. For the CDR3, the DNA is TGTGCCAGCAGTCCCATATGGTTTACCGCCGAGCAGTACTTC. J is TRBJ2-7 and V is TRBV5-5; D ambiguous. V was shortened by 5 bases and J by 6 bases, with 18 bases between the two germline ends. There are 14 residues in the CDR3. CDR1 and CDR2 (germline): SGHKS, YYEKEE (reference sequence).

The gene calls are TRBV7-9 and TRBJ1-1; D may be TRBD1 (6 bases). The CDR3 is 14 residues long. V was trimmed by 7 bases and J by 1 base, leaving 13 bases between them. CDR1 SEHNR and CDR2 FQNEAQ come from the germline V gene (reference sequence). The CDR3 DNA follows: TGTGCCAGCATCCTGGCGGGGGCGAACACTGAAGCTTTCTTT. The encoded protein is CASILAGANTEAFF.

This rearrangement joins TRBV29-1 to TRBJ2-1; D assignment may be TRBD1 or TRBD2 (6 bases each). The CDR3 spans 12 residues. V dropped 7 bases and J dropped 9 bases, with 16 bases sitting between them. Germline loops: CDR1 SQVTM, CDR2 ANQGSEA. In DNA, the CDR3 is TGCAGCGCAAATTGGGGGGCCGGTGAGCAGTTCTTC. Amino acid sequence: CSANWGAGEQFF.

The chain couples TRBV28 to TRBJ2-5, with unresolved D. The V gene's germline CDR1 is MDHEN and CDR2 SYDVKM. CDR3 length: 11 amino acids. The CDR3 sequence is CVGSSRETQYF. CDR3 in DNA: TGTGTCGGCAGTTCACGGGAGACCCAGTACTTC. The variable domain in full, with the rest retrieved from reference TRBV28 and TRBJ2-5, is DVKVTQSSRYLVKRTGEKVFLECVQDMDHENMFWYRQDPGLGLRLIYFSYDVKMKEKGDIPEGYSVSREKKERFSLILESASTNQTSMYLCVGSSRETQYFGPGTRLLVL.

The CDR3 loop reads CASSSEGGDQPQHF. DNA of the CDR3: TGTGCCAGCAGCTCCGAGGGGGGGGACCAGCCCCAGCATTTT. The gene calls are TRBV5-4 and TRBJ1-5, with D possibly matching TRBD1 (6 bases). The germline V gene encodes CDR1 SGHNT and CDR2 YYREEE (reference sequence). The CDR3 runs 14 residues. The germline V and J ends were trimmed by 3 bases and 7 bases, with 14 bases remaining between them.

J is TRBJ1-1 and V is TRBV4-1, with TRBD1 matching 8 bases. From germline, CDR1 is MGHRA and CDR2 YSYEKL. V shed 3 bases and J 4 bases; nucleotides not matched to a gene: 10. The CDR3 length is 16 residues. The DNA for the CDR3 is TGCGCCAGCAGCCACCCAGGGGGCAGGGGGCCCACTGAAGCTTTCTTT. It is translated as CASSHPGGRGPTEAFF.

The rearrangement joins TRBV18 to TRBJ1-1, with D possibly matching TRBD1 (5 bases). This CDR3 is 15 amino acids long. Deletions cut 0 bases from V and 5 bases from J, with 13 bases between. CDR1 and CDR2 (germline): KGHSH, LQKENI. This CDR3 is CASSPPGGGDTEAFF. The CDR3 coding sequence is TGTGCCAGCTCACCACCGGGCGGGGGGGATACTGAAGCTTTCTTT.

Comment on this clonotype: The junction departs from germline at one end; a sequencing error may be responsible. This chain joins TRBV12-3 or TRBV12-4 and TRBJ2-7, with D possibly matching TRBD2 (5 bases). The CDR3 sequence is 16 residues long. DNA for the CDR3: TGTGCCAGCAGTCCTTCAACCGGGATTCTATCCTACGAGCAATGCTTC. Protein sequence: CASSPSTGILSYEQCF.

The chain carries TRBV10-3 and TRBJ1-1, with D tentatively TRBD1 (5 bases). This CDR3 region has 13 residues. CDR1 is ENHRY, CDR2 SYGVKD, per germline. Trimming took off 6 bases at V and 0 bases at J, with 8 bases between the two ends. CDR3 sequence (DNA): TGTGCCATCAGCAGGGAGGTGAACACTGAAGCTTTCTTT. Encoded protein: CAISREVNTEAFF.

This clonotype was seen more than once but under ten times. The chain is built from TRBV12-3 or TRBV12-4 and TRBJ1-3; D is unresolved. The CDR3 contains 14 residues. Trimming took 3 bases from V and 4 from J, leaving 10 bases between them. The CDR3 nucleotides read TGTGCCAGCAGTTTGGACGGGAACGGAAACACCATATATTTT. As protein: CASSLDGNGNTIYF.

This clonotype showed up just a few times. A read error may be the cause here, since a much bigger clone is one base away. The J gene is TRBJ1-1, the V gene TRBV11-2; no clear D. This CDR3 has 14 residues. Germline CDR1 reads SGHAT; CDR2 reads FQNNGV. This CDR3 reads CASSLEEVGTEASF. CDR3 in DNA: TGTGCCAGCAGCTTAGAAGAGGTGGGAACTGAAGCTTCCTTT.

The table lists this clonotype with a few counts. CDR3 coding DNA: TGTGCCAGCAGCCAATTGGGTGAGCTGGTCCGGGAGACCCAGTACTTC. Protein sequence: CASSQLGELVRETQYF. The rearrangement uses TRBV4-2 and TRBJ2-5, with D unresolved. Trimming pared 2 bases from V and 5 bases from J, leaving 18 bases between. Germline CDR1 LGHNA, CDR2 YNFKEQ. CDR3 length: 16 residues.

This chain uses TRBV5-7 with TRBJ1-5, with D unresolved. TRBV5-7 is an open reading frame, and its role is uncertain. The length of the CDR3 is 15 residues. Trimming left V 2 bases short and J 0 bases short, with 9 bases between. The chain's CDR3 is CASSFHGYSNQPQHF. Written as DNA, the CDR3 is TGTGCCAGCAGCTTCCACGGGTATAGCAATCAGCCCCAGCATTTT.

A word on this clonotype: One end of the junction is discordant with germline, which a read error may explain. The chain uses TRBV4-1 and TRBJ2-1, with unresolved D. The germline gives CDR1 MGHRA, CDR2 YSYEKL. CDR3 length: 13 amino acids. CDR3 amino acids: CARSQETGFEQFF. DNA of the CDR3: TGCGCCAGAAGCCAAGAAACCGGGTTTGAGCAGTTCTTC.

In the case of this clonotype: A much larger clone differs by one base, so this may be a read error. The chain links TRBV29-1 to TRBJ2-7; a possible D gene is TRBD2 (6 bases). V was pared by 3 bases and J by 7 bases, with 13 bases between. CDR3 size: 12 residues. Germline lookup yields CDR1 SQVTM and CDR2 ANQGSEA. The CDR3, as DNA: TGCAGCGTTGAGGGGGGTCGTGGGGAGCAGTACTTC. Encoded protein: CSVEGGRGEQYF.

This clonotype is a singleton in its sample. CDR3 region: CASCSTGLAGGGGEGNEQFF. CDR3 sequence (DNA): TGTGCCAGCTGTTCGACTGGACTAGCGGGAGGCGGAGGAGAGGGCAATGAGCAGTTCTTC. This chain joins TRBV12-3 or TRBV12-4 and TRBJ2-1, with 14 bases identical to TRBD2. Trimming cost V 8 bases and J 6 bases; bases outside gene matches: 21. CDR3 size: 20 residues.

The CDR3 region is CASSRGERTDTQYF. The CDR3 DNA reads TGTGCCAGCAGCCGAGGGGAGCGCACAGATACGCAGTATTTT. This chain uses TRBV4-2 with TRBJ2-3; the D call may be TRBD1 or TRBD2 (5 bases each). The CDR3 is 14 residues long. Per the germline V gene, CDR1 is LGHNA and CDR2 is YNFKEQ. Trimming removed 4 bases at V and 1 base at J, with 9 bases between.

With regard to this clonotype: Germline is not matched at one junction end, which may reflect a read error. V and J are TRBV11-2 and TRBJ2-3; a possible D gene is TRBD2 (7 bases). The CDR3 has 15 residues. Germline lookup yields CDR1 SGHAT and CDR2 FQNNGV. Here the CDR3 reads CAGSFRGRETDTQYF. The CDR3 DNA follows: TGTGCCGGCAGCTTTAGGGGGAGGGAAACAGATACGCAGTATTTT.

The rearrangement links TRBV11-2 to TRBJ2-1; possibly TRBD2 for D (5 bases). Germline lookup yields CDR1 SGHAT and CDR2 FQNNGV. Trimming removed 4 bases at V and 0 bases at J, with 10 bases between. This CDR3 has 15 residues. CDR3 DNA: TGTGCCAGCAGCTCTCAAGGGAGCTCCTACAATGAGCAGTTCTTC. This codes for CASSSQGSSYNEQFF.

The rearrangement joins TRBV11-2 to TRBJ2-2; 11 bases match TRBD2. CDR3 size: 16 residues. The trim removed 6 bases at V and 10 bases at J, leaving 13 bases unmatched. The germline CDR1 and CDR2 sequences are SGHAT and FQNNGV. CDR3 sequence reads: CASSSQTSGIKVELFF. Written as DNA, the CDR3 is TGTGCCAGCAGTTCTCAGACTAGCGGGATAAAGGTGGAGCTGTTTTTT.